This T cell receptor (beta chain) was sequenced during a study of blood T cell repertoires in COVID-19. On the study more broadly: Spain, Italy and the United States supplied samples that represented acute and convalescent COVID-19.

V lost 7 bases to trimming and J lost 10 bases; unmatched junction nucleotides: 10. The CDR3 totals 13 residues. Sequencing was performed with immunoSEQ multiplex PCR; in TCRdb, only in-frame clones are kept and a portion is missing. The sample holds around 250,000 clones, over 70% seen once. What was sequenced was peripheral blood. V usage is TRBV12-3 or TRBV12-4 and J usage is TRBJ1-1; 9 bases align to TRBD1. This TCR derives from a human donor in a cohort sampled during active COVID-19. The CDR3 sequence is CASKETGGGVAFF. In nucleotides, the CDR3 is TGTGCCAGCAAAGAGACAGGGGGTGGTGTAGCTTTCTTT.